The 18 T cell receptor beta chains below all came from one sample that was sequenced in a study of beta chain features in type 1 diabetes. All of the isolated RNA was reverse transcribed, so expressed TCRB transcripts were sequenced. Clones were read by immunoSEQ multiplex PCR, and TCRdb kept only the in-frame ones, dropping some. The sample lists 860,000 or so clones, 15% to 20% occurring once. The sequencing input was naive CD4+ T cells from blood. The source is a woman between 18 and 30 years old in good health.

This chain joins TRBV13 and TRBJ2-5; D is ambiguous. V gave up 5 bases and J gave up 4 bases, with 17 bases separating them. Germline V gene lookup returns CDR1 PRHDT and CDR2 FYEKMQ (reference sequence). This CDR3 region has 15 residues. The CDR3 loop is CASSVDPGVGETQYF. The DNA for the CDR3 is TGTGCCAGCAGCGTAGACCCGGGTGTCGGAGAGACCCAGTACTTC.

The genes are TRBV4-2 and TRBJ2-5, with 14 nucleotides matching TRBD2. This CDR3 has 18 amino acids. The germline gives CDR1 LGHNA, CDR2 YNFKEQ. J lost 7 bases, V lost 4 bases, and 14 bases had no gene match. The CDR3 reads CASSPQFGTSGSVGTQYF. Here the CDR3 DNA reads TGTGCCAGCAGCCCCCAATTCGGGACTAGCGGGAGTGTTGGGACCCAGTACTTC.

V usage is TRBV7-3 and J usage is TRBJ2-6, with TRBD1 matching over 8 bases. Germline lookup yields CDR1 SGHTA and CDR2 FQGTGA. This CDR3 contains 17 residues. V gave up 5 bases and J gave up 2 bases; unmatched junction bases: 8. The CDR3 DNA sequence: TGTGCCAGCAGCCGGGACAGGCTCCAACCTGGGGCCAACGTCCTGACTTTC. It specifies CASSRDRLQPGANVLTF.

This sequence joins TRBV7-2 and TRBJ2-2, with D perhaps TRBD2 (5 bases). Trimming removed 5 bases from V and 2 bases from J, with 15 bases in between. The germline gives CDR1 SGHTA, CDR2 FQGNSA. This CDR3 contains 16 residues. The CDR3 sequence: CASSPRTWKNTGELFF. The CDR3 DNA is TGTGCCAGCAGCCCACGGACTTGGAAAAACACCGGGGAGCTGTTTTTT.

The chain employs TRBV10-3 and TRBJ1-2; D remains ambiguous. Per germline, CDR1 ENHRY and CDR2 SYGVKD. Trimming shortened V by 9 bases and J by 7 bases, and 15 bases separated the two germline ends. The CDR3 loop spans 12 amino acids. This CDR3 reads CAIRNTPFGYTF. CDR3 sequence (DNA): TGTGCCATTCGAAACACTCCGTTTGGCTACACCTTC.

The gene calls are TRBV7-2 and TRBJ2-5, with 13 bases that match TRBD2. The CDR3 has 15 residues. J was trimmed by 2 bases and V by 6 bases; bases with no gene match: 3. Germline V lookup: CDR1 SGHTA, CDR2 FQGNSA. CDR3 amino acids: CASRLAGGSQETQYF. Written as DNA, the CDR3 is TGTGCCAGCAGACTAGCGGGAGGGTCACAAGAGACCCAGTACTTC.

This clone was counted a few times. The V and J genes are TRBV18 and TRBJ2-1, with D tentatively TRBD2 (6 bases). Trimming cost V 2 bases and J 0 bases, with 11 bases left between them. Germline V lookup: CDR1 KGHSH, CDR2 LQKENI. There are 16 residues in the CDR3. In DNA, the CDR3 is TGTGCCAGCTCACCATTAGCGGCGTACTCCTACAATGAGCAGTTCTTC. Protein: CASSPLAAYSYNEQFF.

The J gene is TRBJ1-4, the V gene TRBV15; 8 positions agree with TRBD1. Germline CDR1 reads LNHNV; CDR2 reads YYDKDF (reference sequence). V dropped 4 bases and J dropped 8; count of bases not matched to a gene: 6. The CDR3 contains 14 residues. The CDR3 bases are TGTGCCACCAGCACAGGACAGGGCCCCGAAAAACTGTTTTTT. This gives the protein CATSTGQGPEKLFF.

The V and J genes are TRBV5-1 and TRBJ2-1, with TRBD2 identical over 13 bases. CDR3 length: 17 amino acids. Germline-derived CDR1 and CDR2 are SGHRS and YFSETQ. V lost 5 bases, J lost 3 bases, and 8 bases stayed unmatched. CDR3 sequence (DNA): TGCGCCAGCAGGAGACTAGCGGGAGGCGATAGCTACAATGAGCAGTTCTTC. Translation: CASRRLAGGDSYNEQFF.

The chain joins TRBV11-2 to TRBJ2-7, with no clear D. V lost 0 bases and J lost 6, with 9 bases in between. The CDR3 covers 13 residues. Germline values: CDR1 SGHAT, CDR2 FQNNGV. The chain's CDR3 is CASSLDRDFEQYF. The DNA of the CDR3 is TGTGCCAGCAGCTTAGACCGAGACTTCGAGCAGTACTTC. Full variable domain (rest looked up from reference TRBV11-2 and TRBJ2-7): EAGVAQSPRYKIIEKRQSVAFWCNPISGHATLYWYQQILGQGPKLLIQFQNNGVVDDSQLPKDRFSAERLKGVDSTLKIQPAKLEDSAVYLCASSLDRDFEQYFGPGTRLTVT.

The V gene is TRBV2, the J gene TRBJ1-5; D unresolved. The V gene's germline CDR1 is SNHLY and CDR2 FYNNEI. The CDR3 contains 14 residues. V lost 7 bases to trimming and J lost 1 base, with 11 bases between them. The CDR3 protein is CASKKDGSNQPQHF. DNA for the CDR3: TGTGCCAGCAAGAAGGACGGGAGCAATCAGCCCCAGCATTTT.

This CDR3 is CASSQHPNSYEQYF. Written as DNA, the CDR3 is TGTGCCAGCAGCCAACATCCGAACAGTTACGAGCAGTACTTC. This chain connects TRBV4-2 to TRBJ2-7, with D hard to call. CDR1 is LGHNA, CDR2 YNFKEQ, per germline. V lost 2 bases to trimming and J lost 4 bases, with 12 bases between them. The CDR3 has 14 amino acids.

The rearrangement links TRBV7-2 to TRBJ2-5; D is perhaps TRBD1 (6 bases). Trimming cost V 5 bases and J 5 bases, with 18 bases left between them. The CDR3 covers 15 residues. The V gene's germline CDR1 is SGHTA and CDR2 FQGNSA. CDR3 amino acids: CASSPQGGSWETQYF. The DNA for the CDR3 is TGTGCCAGCAGCCCCCAAGGGGGATCCTGGGAGACCCAGTACTTC.

This chain joins TRBV28 and TRBJ1-1; D is undetermined. The germline CDR1 and CDR2 sequences are MDHEN and SYDVKM. CDR3 size: 12 residues. The CDR3 DNA follows: TGTAGTTCGGCGGCGCTAAACACTGAAGCTTTCTTT. It codes for CSSAALNTEAFF.

The rearrangement joins TRBV23-1 to TRBJ1-2; D remains ambiguous. TRBV23-1 is an ORF for which the function is uncertain. V lost 1 base and J lost 7, with 19 bases in between. This CDR3 spans 16 amino acids. The CDR3 here is CASSQFRIPRRSGYTF. The CDR3 DNA sequence: TGCGCCAGCAGTCAATTCCGGATCCCGAGAAGAAGTGGCTACACCTTC.

This chain uses TRBV7-9 with TRBJ2-7; D perhaps matches TRBD1 (7 bases). Trimming cost V 1 base and J 4 bases, with 14 bases left between them. Germline V gene sequence: CDR1 SEHNR, CDR2 FQNEAQ (reference sequence). CDR3 length equals 15 residues. The DNA for the CDR3 is TGTGCCAGCAGCTTAGTTGTCGGGGGACAGTACGAGCAGTACTTC. This encodes CASSLVVGGQYEQYF.

This clone was observed a handful of times. CDR3 nucleotides: TGTGCCAGCAGCGTGAAAACAGGTTCTGGCTACACCTTC. Its protein is CASSVKTGSGYTF. This chain links TRBV9 with TRBJ1-2; D is possibly TRBD1 (5 bases). With 2 bases removed from V and 7 bases from J, the gap between germline ends came to 12 bases. The CDR3 is made up of 13 amino acids. Germline-derived CDR1 and CDR2 are SGDLS and YYNGEE.

This clone was seen only a few times. V is TRBV7-9 and J is TRBJ2-7; 13 bases line up with TRBD2. The CDR3 loop spans 16 amino acids. Trimming removed 5 bases from V and 2 bases from J; junction bases left unmatched: 6. From germline, CDR1 is SEHNR and CDR2 FQNEAQ (reference sequence). The CDR3, as DNA: TGTGCCAGCAGCCAACCTGGACTAGCGGGAGCCTACGAGCAGTACTTC. It codes for CASSQPGLAGAYEQYF.